The rows below give T cell receptor beta chains drawn from one sample of a study of graft-versus-host responses after intestinal transplantation. Using immunoSEQ multiplex PCR, the repertoire was profiled, and TCRdb retains in-frame clones only, with some absent. Here the sample spans roughly 36,000 clones, 75% to 90% being singletons. This material consisted of ileum tissue, taken 200 to 210 days after intestinal transplant. The receptors originated from a human patient who received an intestinal transplant, so some T cells may come from the graft donor. Both conserved end residues are part of each CDR3. A D gene is named only where the DNA matches it firmly. The listing skips clone size in some rows; elsewhere it reads once, few, many or a size class.

TRBV6-1,TRBJ2-7,-,-,TGTGCCAGCACAGACGTGGGGGCGAACTACGAGCAGTACTTC,CASTDVGANYEQYF
TRBV5-1,TRBJ1-1,-,-,TGCGCCAGCGCTTCTCGGCAGGGATCTATCTTCCGTACTGAAGCTTTCTTT,CASASRQGSIFRTEAFF
TRBV28,TRBJ1-2,-,TRBD1,TGTGCCAGCAGTTCCCGGACAGGGGGGGATTATGGCTACACCTTC,CASSSRTGGDYGYTF
TRBV30,TRBJ2-6,-,-,TGTGCCTGGAGTTCTCGAGGAACTGGGGCCAACGTCCTGACTTTC,CAWSSRGTGANVLTF
TRBV29-1,TRBJ1-5,-,-,TGCAGCGTTGGGACTGGGAATCAGCCCCAGCATTTT,CSVGTGNQPQHF
TRBV29-1,TRBJ1-1,few,-,TGCAGCGTTGAAGGGCAGATCAACACTGAAGCTTTCTTT,CSVEGQINTEAFF
TRBV6-1,TRBJ2-3,-,TRBD1,TGTGCCAGCAGTGGTGACAGGGGGTTGGGAGATACGCAGTATTTT,CASSGDRGLGDTQYF
TRBV7-9,TRBJ2-3,-,-,TGTGCCAGCAGCTTAGCCAAGGAACTGGTTAGCACAGATACGCAGTATTTT,CASSLAKELVSTDTQYF
TRBV5-1,TRBJ2-5,-,TRBD2,TGCGCCAGCAGCAGCGGGGATTACCAAGAGGCCCAGTACTTC,CASSSGDYQEAQYF
TRBV5-4,TRBJ1-1,-,TRBD1,TGTGCCAGCAGCCCGCAGACAGGGCGGACTGAAGCTTTCTTT,CASSPQTGRTEAFF
TRBV7-9,TRBJ1-1,once,-,TGTGCCAGCAGCCCCGCGTCCTTCACTGAAGCTTTCTTT,CASSPASFTEAFF
TRBV25-1,TRBJ1-6,-,-,TGTGCCAGCAGTGAATCCGGAGGTGCGCAGGGCCATAATTCACCCCTCCACTTT,CASSESGGAQGHNSPLHF
TRBV6-6,TRBJ1-1,-,-,TGTGCCAGCAGTTACTCGGCAGGTTTGAACACTGAAGCTTTCTTT,CASSYSAGLNTEAFF
TRBV5-1,TRBJ2-7,-,TRBD2,TGCGCCAGCAGCTTGGCGGGACTAACATTATACGAGCAGTACTTC,CASSLAGLTLYEQYF
TRBV2,TRBJ2-7,-,TRBD1,TGTGCCAGCAGGACCGACAGGGCAACCTACGAGCAGTACTTC,CASRTDRATYEQYF
TRBV6-6,TRBJ1-5,-,-,TGTGCCACCCACGGGGATAGCAATCAGCCCCAGCATTTT,CATHGDSNQPQHF
TRBV18,TRBJ2-7,-,-,TGTGCCAGCTCACCACAGGCCTACGAGCAGTACTTC,CASSPQAYEQYF
TRBV19,TRBJ1-1,-,TRBD1,TGTGCCAGTAGTATGTTGGCAGGGGGAAACACTGAAGCTTTCTTT,CASSMLAGGNTEAFF
TRBV7-9,TRBJ1-2,-,TRBD1,TGTGCCAGCAGCTCTCCGGGACAGGCTATAAACTATGGCTACACCTTC,CASSSPGQAINYGYTF
TRBV4-1,TRBJ2-7,-,-,TGCGCCAGCAGCCAAGCAGCTAGCGTCGCCTACGAGCAGTACTTC,CASSQAASVAYEQYF
TRBV9,TRBJ2-3,-,TRBD2,TGTGCCAGCAGCGTAGTAGGGGCGGGAGGGCCAGATACGCAGTATTTT,CASSVVGAGGPDTQYF
TRBV10-2,TRBJ2-2,-,TRBD1,TGCGCCAGCCTGGGGACAGACACCGGGGAGCTGTTTTTT,CASLGTDTGELFF
TRBV4-1,TRBJ2-7,-,TRBD1,TGCGCCAGCAGCCTCCGGGACAGGGCCTACGAGCAGTACTTC,CASSLRDRAYEQYF
TRBV7-9,TRBJ1-5,once,-,TGTGCCAGCAGCTTCTATAGCAATCAGCCCCAGCATTTT,CASSFYSNQPQHF
TRBV7-6,TRBJ2-7,-,-,TGTGCCAGCAGCTTAGCAGGCGCGGGGTTGATTTTCGCCGAGCAGTACTTC,CASSLAGAGLIFAEQYF
TRBV2,TRBJ2-1,-,-,TGTGCCAGCAGTGAGGGGACTGAGAGGGGCAATGAGCAGTTCTTC,CASSEGTERGNEQFF
TRBV5-8,TRBJ1-2,-,TRBD1,TGTGCCAGCAGCTTCGGGACAGGGGCGGAGGGCTACACCTTC,CASSFGTGAEGYTF
TRBV19,TRBJ2-1,-,TRBD2,TGTGCCAGTAGCCCGCTAGCGGATGCCTACAATGAGCAGTTCTTC,CASSPLADAYNEQFF
TRBV28,TRBJ1-2,-,-,TGTGCCAGCAGTACTTACAGGAACTATGGCTACACCTTC,CASSTYRNYGYTF
TRBV6-5,TRBJ2-5,-,TRBD1,TGTGCCAGCAGCCCCGGACAGGGTGGACGGGAGACCCAGTACTTC,CASSPGQGGRETQYF
TRBV11-2,TRBJ2-2,-,-,TGTGCCAGCAGCTTAGATATGCGCGTAGGGCGCCGGGAGCTGTTTTTT,CASSLDMRVGRRELFF